Described below is a single T cell receptor (beta chain) sequence and its context. Its binding antigen is unknown. No much larger clone is present one base from it, and per-base qualities are unavailable. The data originate from a study of post-analysis software for immune sequencing data (dated by TCRdb to between 2015 and 2016). Regarding the research as a whole: Recorded disease courses included relapsing-remitting, secondary progressive and progressive-relapsing multiple sclerosis, with some patients lacking subtype annotation. The patient repertoires were compared against about 10 previously published healthy control repertoires obtained from donors aged roughly 6 to 25 years. A subset of samples was prepared in parallel using single-end sample barcoding, then pooled and co-amplified after Illumina adapter ligation.

The receptor library was made with PCR. TCRdb records Illumina HiSeq 2500 as the sequencer. To reduce PCR and sequencing biases, unique molecular identifiers were incorporated into the TCR beta cDNA libraries. Per 1 to 10 million input T cells, roughly 500,000 cDNA molecules were obtained, such that each molecule approximated one T cell. The patient libraries were prepared and sequenced with the same protocol used for the earlier healthy control dataset. Samples belonging to the same batch were prepared together, multiplexed and sequenced on a shared HiSeq lane. As for the original processing: Raw barcoded reads were processed with MIGEC, and single-read molecular identifier groups were discarded before consensus assembly and CDR3 extraction. VDJtools was used for post-analysis of the clonotype tables, and diversity was normalized by down-sampling every dataset to the size of the smallest sample. In repertoire overlap clustering, CDR3 amino acid sequences, but not nucleotide sequences, were matched to correct batch-related cross-sample contamination. TCRdb redid the processing of the public reads, applying fastp at Q25 and MiXCR, and retained in-frame beta chains. One record per CDR3 amino acid sequence lists the most common genes and DNA. These V and J calls derive from TCRdb rather than the authors' analysis. For this sample the table gives more than 500,000 distinct CDR3 sequences, of which around a third were detected only once. Approximately 5.4% of the sample belongs to the ten largest clones.

The research as a whole found: Patients showed significantly higher frequencies than controls for five TRBV segments, among them TRBV5-6, TRBV5-1 and TRBV20-1. Normalized Chao1 diversity was significantly lower in multiple sclerosis patients than controls, suggesting substantial peripheral T-cell clonal expansion. The multiple sclerosis patient group was slightly younger than the control group. Direct clustering with F measure showed strong co-clustering of samples prepared in the same batch, prompting a batch-effect correction.

To demonstrate the VDJtools post-analysis software, TCR beta repertoires were profiled from the peripheral blood of some 12 young patients with multiple sclerosis. The multiple sclerosis patients were children and adolescents ranging in age from roughly 6 to 15 years. Cut back by 8 bases and 4 bases, the V and J ends lie 8 bases apart. The CDR3 measures 11 amino acids from cysteine to phenylalanine. Here the CDR3 DNA is all that survives: 33 bases in frame from base 1. The receptor was isolated from a girl aged 2-17 years with multiple sclerosis. The chain employs TRBV12-3 or TRBV12-4 and TRBJ1-2; a confident D gene designation cannot be given. Source material: blood. The DNA sequence is given as TGTGCCAGCGGAGGGTTCTATGGCTACACCTTC. It translates as CASGGFYGYTF.